These 18 T cell receptor beta chains originate from one sample sequenced in a study of blood T cells in healthy people across ages. Then a second PCR, running about 6 to 12 cycles, was carried out with a sample-barcoded 5' primer and a J-beta primer mix. TCRdb passed the 5' RACE reads through MiXCR, listing each CDR3 protein once. The sample holds approximately 730,000 distinct CDR3 sequences, 53% seen once. Sequencing was carried out using blood. All receptors derive from an elderly man in good health.

This clonotype came up a few times. This sequence joins TRBV7-2 and TRBJ1-2; D gene unclear. V was shortened by 0 bases and J by 2 bases, with 10 bases between the two germline ends. From germline, CDR1 is SGHTA and CDR2 FQGNSA. The CDR3 runs to 15 residues. The CDR3 here is CASSLANQVNYGYTF. The CDR3 nucleotides read TGTGCCAGCAGCTTAGCGAACCAGGTCAACTATGGCTACACCTTC.

V and J are TRBV29-1 and TRBJ1-1, with a possible D match to TRBD1 (5 bases). V lost 4 bases to trimming and J lost 4 bases, with 10 bases between them. This CDR3 is 12 amino acids long. Germline V gene data show CDR1 as SQVTM and CDR2 as ANQGSEA. CDR3 nucleotides: TGCAGCGTTGCAGGGAGGAGCACTGAAGCTTTCTTT. Protein product: CSVAGRSTEAFF.

The chain joins TRBV5-1 to TRBJ1-2; maybe TRBD1 (5 bases). Trimming took off 2 bases at V and 1 base at J, with 15 bases between the two ends. The CDR3 has 16 amino acids. Per germline, CDR1 SGHRS and CDR2 YFSETQ. This chain's CDR3 is CASSFLGGSLNYGYTF. CDR3 bases: TGCGCCAGCAGCTTCCTCGGGGGGTCCCTTAACTATGGCTACACCTTC.

The CDR3 bases are TGCGCCAGCAGGGAAGGTATAATCCTCTACGAGCAGTACTTC. Residues: CASREGIILYEQYF. V is TRBV10-2 and J is TRBJ2-7, with D unresolved. In germline, CDR1 is WSHSY, CDR2 SAAADI. V was trimmed by 6 bases and J by 3 bases, leaving 15 bases between them. The CDR3 consists of 14 residues.

This clonotype came up a few times. V and J are TRBV20-1 and TRBJ2-7, with TRBD2 identical over 7 bases. The junction had 9 bases not matched to a gene; V was cut back by 1 base and J by 6 bases. The CDR3 totals 14 residues. Germline lookup yields CDR1 DFQATT and CDR2 SNEGSKA (reference sequence). CDR3 region: CSARGLGGDGEQYF. Written as DNA, the CDR3 is TGCAGTGCTAGAGGCCTTGGGGGGGATGGCGAGCAGTACTTC.

The chain links TRBV5-1 to TRBJ2-3; 7 bases are shared with TRBD1. This CDR3 has 14 amino acids. The V gene end was trimmed by 4 bases and the J gene end by 6 bases; junction bases not matched to a gene: 8. Germline CDR1 SGHRS, CDR2 YFSETQ. CDR3 sequence: CASSASRGPDTQYF. CDR3 in DNA: TGCGCCAGCAGCGCGTCGAGGGGGCCGGATACGCAGTATTTT. Supplemented by reference TRBV5-1 and TRBJ2-3, the full variable domain reads KAGVTQTPRYLIKTRGQQVTLSCSPISGHRSVSWYQQTPGQGLQFLFEYFSETQRNKGNFPGRFSGRQFSNSRSEMNVSTLELGDSALYLCASSASRGPDTQYFGPGTRLTVL.

This clonotype was counted only a few times. The CDR3 nucleotides are TGTGCCAGCAGCTCAAAACAGGGGGCCTTTGGTGAGCAGTTCTTC. It codes for CASSSKQGAFGEQFF. V and J are TRBV7-9 and TRBJ2-1, with TRBD1 identical over 9 bases. This CDR3 comprises 15 residues. CDR1 is SEHNR, CDR2 FQNEAQ, per germline (reference sequence). V lost 4 bases and J lost 9; bases outside the gene matches: 10.

This clonotype was seen more than once but under ten times. The rearrangement joins TRBV20-1 to TRBJ2-7; 8 bases agree with TRBD2. There are 12 residues in the CDR3. V gave up 6 bases and J gave up 4 bases; unmatched junction bases: 5. Germline V CDR1 and CDR2: DFQATT, SNEGSKA (reference sequence). The CDR3 loop is CSAPSGYYEQYF. The DNA for the CDR3 is TGCAGTGCCCCTAGCGGGTATTACGAGCAGTACTTC.

The chain is built from TRBV11-2 and TRBJ2-3; 9 nucleotides agree with TRBD2. The CDR3 extends over 21 amino acids. J gave up 14 bases and V 5 bases, and 35 bases lay outside the gene matches. The germline CDR1 and CDR2 sequences are SGHAT and FQNNGV. This chain's CDR3 is CASSQLALWREGDLKHRYAYF. In nucleotides, the CDR3 is TGTGCCAGCAGCCAATTGGCCCTGTGGCGGGAGGGGGACCTAAAGCACAGATACGCGTATTTT.

This chain uses TRBV27 with TRBJ2-1; the match to TRBD1 covers 8 bases. Germline values: CDR1 MNHEY, CDR2 SMNVEV (reference sequence). This CDR3 contains 16 residues. J gave up 12 bases and V 1 base, and 14 bases lay outside the gene matches. The CDR3 region is CASSLLSQAPGGGQFF. The CDR3 bases are TGTGCCAGCAGTTTATTATCTCAGGCTCCAGGGGGCGGGCAGTTCTTC.

V and J are TRBV7-3 and TRBJ2-7; tentative D call: TRBD2 (6 bases). The CDR3 covers 14 residues. V lost 8 bases and J 5 bases, leaving 19 bases between the germline ends. Germline assignment: CDR1 SGHTA and CDR2 FQGTGA. The CDR3 loop is CASGEVAYVNEQYF. As DNA, the CDR3 is TGTGCCAGCGGGGAGGTCGCCTACGTGAACGAGCAGTACTTC. The full variable domain, completed using reference TRBV7-3 and TRBJ2-7, is GAGVSQTPSNKVTEKGKYVELRCDPISGHTALYWYRQSLGQGPEFLIYFQGTGAADDSGLPNDRFFAVRPEGSVSTLKIQRTERGDSAVYLCASGEVAYVNEQYFGPGTRLTVT.

The chain employs TRBV20-1 and TRBJ2-3; possible D gene TRBD1, 5 bases. V was cut by 0 bases and J by 14 bases, with 24 bases left in between. CDR1 and CDR2 (germline): DFQATT, SNEGSKA (reference sequence). There are 15 residues in the CDR3. The CDR3 coding sequence is TGCAGTGCTAGAGATGGGCGGAAGGGGCACAGATACGCGTATTTT. It yields the protein CSARDGRKGHRYAYF.

The chain couples TRBV20-1 to TRBJ2-1; TRBD2 agrees at 7 bases. CDR3 size: 14 residues. V was clipped by 3 bases and J by 7 bases; unmatched bases: 9. Germline loops: CDR1 DFQATT, CDR2 SNEGSKA (reference sequence). The CDR3 here is CSASRRAGLNEQFF. Here the CDR3 DNA reads TGCAGTGCTAGCCGACGAGCGGGGCTGAATGAGCAGTTCTTC.

This clonotype was seen many times. The gene calls are TRBV20-1 and TRBJ2-5; 7 nucleotides line up with TRBD2. The CDR3 loop spans 14 amino acids. J lost 5 bases, V lost 6 bases, and 12 bases had no gene match. CDR1 is DFQATT and CDR2 is SNEGSKA in the germline V gene (reference sequence). The CDR3 sequence: CSAASGEVLETQYF. As DNA, the CDR3 is TGCAGTGCGGCCAGCGGGGAGGTTCTGGAGACCCAGTACTTC.

The CDR3 loop is CASSHNGWAYGYTF. DNA of the CDR3: TGTGCCAGCAGCCATAACGGGTGGGCCTATGGCTACACCTTC. The rearrangement joins TRBV3-1 to TRBJ1-2, with D uncertain. The CDR3 is 14 amino acids. V lost 3 bases and J lost 4, with 12 bases in between. Looked up from germline, CDR1 is LGHDT and CDR2 is YNNKEL (reference sequence).

The chain combines TRBV6-1 with TRBJ2-5, with a tentative D call TRBD2 (6 bases). The DNA end is more similar to TRBJ2-7, so the J call may be wrong. The length of the CDR3 is 18 residues. CDR1 and CDR2 from the germline V gene are MNHNS and SASEGT. CDR3 sequence: CASSEARVGHPRGSEQYF. CDR3 bases: TGTGCCAGCAGTGAAGCACGAGTTGGACACCCTCGGGGGAGCGAGCAGTACTTC.

In this sample, this clonotype turned up a few times. The chain couples TRBV29-1 to TRBJ2-1; 7 bases agree with TRBD2. Per germline, CDR1 SQVTM and CDR2 ANQGSEA. The CDR3 spans 11 residues. V shed 4 bases, J shed 9 bases, and the junction held 3 bases outside the gene matches. The CDR3 DNA is TGCAGCGTTGTCCCTAGCGGTGAGCAGTTCTTC. This translates into CSVVPSGEQFF.

Here the CDR3 DNA reads TGTGCCAGCAGCCCGCCGGGACTAGCGGACGAGCAGTACTTC. Its protein product is CASSPPGLADEQYF. The V and J genes are TRBV4-2 and TRBJ2-7; TRBD2 matches 11 bases. The length of the CDR3 is 14 residues. The ends lost 4 bases at V and 5 bases at J; junction bases unmatched: 4. Per the germline V gene, CDR1 is LGHNA and CDR2 is YNFKEQ.